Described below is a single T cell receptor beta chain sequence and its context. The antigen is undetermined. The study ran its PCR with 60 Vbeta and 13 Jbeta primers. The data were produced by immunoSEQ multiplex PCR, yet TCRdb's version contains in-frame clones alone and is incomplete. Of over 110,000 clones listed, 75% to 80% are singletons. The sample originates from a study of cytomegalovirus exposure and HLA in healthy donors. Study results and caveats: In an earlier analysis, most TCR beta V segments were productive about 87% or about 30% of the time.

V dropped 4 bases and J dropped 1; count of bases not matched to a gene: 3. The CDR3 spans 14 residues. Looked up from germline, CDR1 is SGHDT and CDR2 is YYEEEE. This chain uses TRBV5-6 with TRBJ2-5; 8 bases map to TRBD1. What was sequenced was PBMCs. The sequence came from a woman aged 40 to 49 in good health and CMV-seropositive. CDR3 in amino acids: CASSRQGIQETQYF. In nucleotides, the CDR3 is TGTGCCAGCAGCCGACAGGGGATCCAAGAGACCCAGTACTTC.